The present TCR beta chain was sequenced within a study of T cells after yellow fever vaccination. This clonotype has just a few counts. The CDR3 has 15 amino acids. Trimming cost V 1 base and J 7 bases; bases outside gene matches: 11. Germline V gives CDR1 DFQATT, CDR2 SNEGSKA (reference sequence). A single record per CDR3 protein comes from TCRdb applying MiXCR to the 5' RACE reads. The table includes approximately 550,000 distinct CDR3 sequences, around 21% detected once. The chain recombines TRBV20-1 with TRBJ2-5; the match to TRBD1 covers 8 bases. The source was PBMCs, collected 15 days after the yellow fever booster vaccination. The TCR sequence derives from a man younger than 45 who received the YFV17D yellow fever vaccine. The CDR3 spells CSARGPHGQGGTQYF. The DNA of the CDR3 is TGCAGTGCTAGAGGCCCCCATGGACAGGGAGGGACCCAGTACTTC.